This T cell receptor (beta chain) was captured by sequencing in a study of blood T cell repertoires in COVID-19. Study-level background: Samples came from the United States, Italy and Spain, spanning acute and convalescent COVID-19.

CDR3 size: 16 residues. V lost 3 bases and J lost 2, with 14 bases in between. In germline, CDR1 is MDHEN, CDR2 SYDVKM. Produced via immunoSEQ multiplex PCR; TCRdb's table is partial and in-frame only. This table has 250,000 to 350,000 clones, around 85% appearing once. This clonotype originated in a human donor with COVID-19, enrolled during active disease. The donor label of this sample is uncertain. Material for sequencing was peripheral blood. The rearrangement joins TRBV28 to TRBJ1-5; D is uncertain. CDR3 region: CASSFFGDIGNQPQHF. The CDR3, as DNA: TGTGCCAGCAGTTTTTTCGGGGATATAGGCAATCAGCCCCAGCATTTT.